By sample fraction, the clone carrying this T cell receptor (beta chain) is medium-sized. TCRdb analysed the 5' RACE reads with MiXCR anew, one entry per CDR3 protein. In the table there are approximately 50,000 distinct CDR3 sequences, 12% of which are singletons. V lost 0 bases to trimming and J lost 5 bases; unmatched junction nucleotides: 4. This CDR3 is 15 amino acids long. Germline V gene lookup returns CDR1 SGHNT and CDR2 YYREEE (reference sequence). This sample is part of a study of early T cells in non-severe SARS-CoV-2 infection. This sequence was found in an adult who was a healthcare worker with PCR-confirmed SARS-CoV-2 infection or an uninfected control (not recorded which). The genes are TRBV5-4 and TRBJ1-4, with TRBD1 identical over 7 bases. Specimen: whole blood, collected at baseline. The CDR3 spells CASSLGQGRNEKLFF. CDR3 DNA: TGTGCCAGCAGCTTGGGACAGGGAAGAAATGAAAAACTGTTTTTT.